The 25 T cell receptor beta chains below were found in one sample sequenced in a study of blood T cell repertoires in COVID-19 (dated by TCRdb to 2019 to 2021). Library construction relied on the immunoSEQ multiplex PCR assay. In TCRdb, the immuneACCESS table is reduced to in-frame sequences with V and J assigned. These tables do not hold every clone; where another copy was compared, an unresolved V gene accounts for under half, and the others remain unexplained. The sample table holds around 270,000 clones, of which more than 85% were seen once. The ten largest clonotypes hold roughly 4.9% of the sample. The sequenced sample was peripheral blood. The receptors here all came from a woman in her sixties or seventies with COVID-19, enrolled during active disease.

V and J are TRBV2 and TRBJ2-1; TRBD2 matches 10 bases. Germline CDR1 and CDR2: SNHLY and FYNNEI. The CDR3 has 16 amino acids. Trimming cost V 8 bases and J 6 bases; bases outside gene matches: 13. The CDR3 region has the DNA TGTGCCAGCCGTCTAAGTCCGGGACTAGCGCTCAATGAGCAGTTCTTC. Its protein is CASRLSPGLALNEQFF.

This sequence joins TRBV3-1 (or the pseudogene TRBV3-2) and TRBJ1-2, with 7 bases that match TRBD1. CDR1 and CDR2 from the germline V gene are LGHDT and YNNKEL (reference sequence). Germline trimming cut 0 bases from V and 7 bases from J; bases unmatched to any gene: 8. This CDR3 contains 15 residues. CDR3 in amino acids: CASSQEKGARSGYTF. The CDR3 DNA is TGTGCCAGCAGCCAAGAAAAGGGGGCGCGGAGTGGCTACACCTTC.

V usage is TRBV19 and J usage is TRBJ2-3, with D possibly TRBD2 on 5 matching bases. Between the trimmed V and J ends, which lost 6 bases and 6 bases, there was a span of 19 bases. Germline loops: CDR1 LNHDA, CDR2 SQIVND (reference sequence). The CDR3 covers 15 residues. CDR3 sequence: CASSDRSGMTDTQYF. CDR3 bases: TGTGCCAGTAGCGATCGCTCCGGGATGACGGATACGCAGTATTTT.

The chain carries TRBV3-1 (or the pseudogene TRBV3-2) and TRBJ2-7, with 9 bases identical to TRBD2. V gave up 4 bases and J gave up 5 bases; unmatched junction bases: 12. CDR3 length: 16 residues. CDR1 and CDR2 (germline): LGHDT, YNNKEL (reference sequence). In nucleotides, the CDR3 is TGTGCCAGCAGCCCCGGCTCAGCGGGAGGTGACGACGAGCAGTACTTC. It encodes CASSPGSAGGDDEQYF.

J is TRBJ2-5 and V is TRBV28, with a possible D match to TRBD1 (5 bases). V gave up 3 bases and J gave up 7 bases, with 15 bases separating them. This CDR3 is built from 14 residues. In germline, CDR1 is MDHEN, CDR2 SYDVKM. The CDR3 bases are TGTGCCAGCAGTTTTACCAGGGATACGCGGACCCAGTACTTC. Translation: CASSFTRDTRTQYF.

The chain has TRBV19 and TRBJ2-2; perhaps TRBD2 as D (6 bases). This CDR3 is built from 17 residues. The V gene's germline CDR1 is LNHDA and CDR2 SQIVND (reference sequence). Trimming pared 3 bases from V and 4 bases from J, leaving 18 bases between. The CDR3 loop is CASSMLKGGMGTGELFF. CDR3 in DNA: TGTGCCAGTAGTATGCTCAAAGGAGGGATGGGCACCGGGGAGCTGTTTTTT.

The V call is TRBV6-2 or TRBV6-3, the J call TRBJ1-5, with TRBD1 identical over 8 bases. The ends lost 3 bases at V and 5 bases at J; junction bases unmatched: 9. The CDR3 totals 16 residues. The germline V gene has CDR1 MNHEY and CDR2 SVGEGT. CDR3 nucleotides: TGTGCCAGCAGTTATGCGGGACAGGCGGCAGATCAGCCCCAGCATTTT. Its protein product is CASSYAGQAADQPQHF.

This chain connects TRBV21-1 to TRBJ1-5; TRBD1 is taken as the D call from the table, unchecked against the DNA. TRBV21-1 is a pseudogene. The CDR3 totals 14 residues. CDR3 loop: CASTVRQGNQPQHF. The CDR3 bases are TGTGCCAGCACTGTAAGACAGGGCAATCAGCCCCAGCATTTT.

The chain joins TRBV11-2 to TRBJ2-7; tentatively, D is TRBD1 (6 bases). CDR3 length: 14 residues. The V gene's germline CDR1 is SGHAT and CDR2 FQNNGV. Deletions cut 5 bases from V and 2 bases from J, with 13 bases between. The CDR3 bases are TGTGCCAGCAGCACCCGGGACAAAACCTACGAGCAGTACTTC. Residues: CASSTRDKTYEQYF. The entire variable domain, with the rest obtained from reference TRBV11-2 and TRBJ2-7, is as follows: EAGVAQSPRYKIIEKRQSVAFWCNPISGHATLYWYQQILGQGPKLLIQFQNNGVVDDSQLPKDRFSAERLKGVDSTLKIQPAKLEDSAVYLCASSTRDKTYEQYFGPGTRLTVT.

This clone came up once. The rearrangement joins TRBV3-1 (or the pseudogene TRBV3-2) to TRBJ2-2; tentatively, D is TRBD2 (6 bases). V shed 3 bases and J shed 1 base, with 9 bases lying between them. CDR3 length: 15 residues. Germline assignment: CDR1 LGHDT and CDR2 YNNKEL (reference sequence). The CDR3 here is CASSHGTLNTGELFF. The CDR3 coding sequence is TGTGCCAGCAGCCACGGGACTCTGAACACCGGGGAGCTGTTTTTT.

The CDR3 bases are TGCGCCAGCAGCCGCCAACAGGGATGGACTGAAGCTTTCTTT. Amino acids: CASSRQQGWTEAFF. The rearrangement uses TRBV4-3 and TRBJ1-1, with TRBD1 as a possible D gene (6 bases). Germline CDR1 LGHNA, CDR2 YSLEER. The CDR3 length is 14 residues. Trimming took 4 bases from V and 5 from J, leaving 14 bases between them.

V and J are TRBV30 and TRBJ2-5, with 10 bases that match TRBD2. Trimming removed 2 bases from V and 5 bases from J; junction bases left unmatched: 5. The CDR3 spans 14 residues. CDR1 GTSNPN and CDR2 SVGIG come from the germline V gene (reference sequence). The CDR3 region is CAWSLAGVLETQYF. CDR3 DNA: TGTGCCTGGAGTCTAGCGGGAGTGTTGGAGACCCAGTACTTC.

The chain joins TRBV9 to TRBJ2-1, with a tentative D call TRBD1 (6 bases). The germline V and J ends were trimmed by 2 bases and 7 bases, with 16 bases remaining between them. Germline CDR1 reads SGDLS; CDR2 reads YYNGEE. CDR3 length: 15 amino acids. This CDR3 is CASSVGDNALNEQFF. The DNA of the CDR3 is TGTGCCAGCAGCGTTGGGGACAATGCGCTGAATGAGCAGTTCTTC.

V usage is TRBV10-3 and J usage is TRBJ1-1; 9 nucleotides align to TRBD1. The CDR3 runs to 14 residues. V lost 6 bases and J lost 4; bases outside the gene matches: 6. The V gene's germline CDR1 is ENHRY and CDR2 SYGVKD. The CDR3 loop reads CAISPQGASTEAFF. In DNA form, the CDR3 reads TGTGCCATCAGCCCACAGGGGGCGAGCACTGAAGCTTTCTTT.

The chain is built from TRBV6-1 and TRBJ2-6; no definite D call. CDR1 is MNHNS and CDR2 is SASEGT in the germline V gene. Trimming took 2 bases from V and 1 from J, leaving 6 bases between them. The CDR3 covers 15 residues. The CDR3 nucleotides read TGTGCCAGCAGTGAAATAGATTCTGGGGCCAACGTCCTGACTTTC. Its protein product is CASSEIDSGANVLTF.

The chain employs TRBV28 and TRBJ1-1, with 9 bases that match TRBD1. This CDR3 is 15 amino acids long. Trimming took 6 bases from V and 7 from J; bases not matched to a gene: 12. Germline values: CDR1 MDHEN, CDR2 SYDVKM. The CDR3 protein is CASRKQGAPGGEAFF. The DNA of the CDR3 is TGTGCCAGCAGGAAACAGGGGGCTCCCGGTGGTGAAGCTTTCTTT.

The genes are TRBV5-4 and TRBJ1-2, with 9 bases matching TRBD1. V lost 4 bases to trimming and J lost 6 bases; unmatched junction nucleotides: 13. There are 16 residues in the CDR3. From germline, CDR1 is SGHNT and CDR2 YYREEE (reference sequence). The CDR3 DNA reads as TGTGCCAGCAGCGCCCGCGGACAGGGGCGCTCCAATGGCTACACCTTC. The encoded protein is CASSARGQGRSNGYTF.

The rearrangement joins TRBV14 to TRBJ1-4, with D tentatively TRBD1 (6 bases). V lost 0 bases and J 2 bases, leaving 13 bases between the germline ends. Germline-derived CDR1 and CDR2 are SGHDN and FVKESK. The CDR3 totals 17 residues. CDR3 in DNA: TGTGCCAGCAGCCAAGAAAGCGGGGGCATGACTAATGAAAAACTGTTTTTT. This translates into CASSQESGGMTNEKLFF.

The rearrangement joins TRBV11-2 to TRBJ2-2; TRBD1 might be the D (5 bases). CDR3 size: 17 residues. Germline values: CDR1 SGHAT, CDR2 FQNNGV. With 6 bases removed from V and 1 base from J, the gap between germline ends came to 18 bases. CDR3 residues: CASRIHSRAVNTGELFF. The CDR3 coding sequence is TGTGCCAGCAGGATCCACAGCAGGGCTGTGAACACCGGGGAGCTGTTTTTT.

This clone has only a few counts. This chain joins TRBV6-2 or TRBV6-3 and TRBJ2-2; unclear D gene. The CDR3 has 14 residues. V lost 3 bases and J lost 1, with 6 bases in between. Germline assignment: CDR1 MNHEY and CDR2 SVGEGT. The CDR3: CASSYELNTGELFF. CDR3 DNA sequence: TGTGCCAGCAGTTATGAACTGAACACCGGGGAGCTGTTTTTT.

A word on this clone: The sample holds other DNA sequences that translate to the same CDR3. The rearrangement uses TRBV5-1 and TRBJ2-7; D not resolved. This CDR3 is 12 amino acids long. The ends were cut back, 4 bases at V and 3 bases at J, with 8 bases in the middle. Germline CDR1 is SGHRS and CDR2 is YFSETQ. CDR3 amino acids: CASSPPGYEQYF. The CDR3 nucleotides are TGCGCCAGCAGCCCCCCCGGCTACGAGCAGTACTTC.

The chain employs TRBV27 and TRBJ2-3, with TRBD2 matching over 9 bases. The length of the CDR3 is 15 residues. Germline loops: CDR1 MNHEY, CDR2 SMNVEV (reference sequence). V was pared by 5 bases and J by 0 bases, with 3 bases of the junction left unmatched. The CDR3 here is CASSVTSGSTDTQYF. The CDR3 DNA sequence: TGTGCCAGCAGTGTCACTAGCGGGAGCACAGATACGCAGTATTTT.

This clone was seen only once. J is TRBJ1-1 and V is TRBV18; D is unresolved. This CDR3 spans 18 amino acids. The ends were cut back, 3 bases at V and 0 bases at J, with 20 bases in the middle. Germline loops: CDR1 KGHSH, CDR2 LQKENI. CDR3 residues: CASSPVGSKRIMNTEAFF. CDR3 DNA: TGTGCCAGCTCACCGGTTGGCAGCAAGAGGATTATGAACACTGAAGCTTTCTTT.

The V gene is TRBV5-1, the J gene TRBJ2-3; 8 nucleotides match TRBD1. This CDR3 contains 14 residues. CDR1 and CDR2 (germline): SGHRS, YFSETQ. V gave up 4 bases and J gave up 6 bases; unmatched junction bases: 7. CDR3 coding DNA: TGCGCCAGCAGCCCGGACAGGGTCGTGGATACGCAGTATTTT. It is translated as CASSPDRVVDTQYF.

This chain's CDR3 is CSARGGVTEAFF. CDR3 sequence (DNA): TGCAGCGCACGGGGGGGGGTGACTGAAGCTTTCTTT. This rearrangement joins TRBV29-1 to TRBJ1-1; tentative D call: TRBD1 (5 bases). V was clipped by 7 bases and J by 5 bases, with 14 bases between them. The CDR3 covers 12 residues. Per the germline V gene, CDR1 is SQVTM and CDR2 is ANQGSEA.